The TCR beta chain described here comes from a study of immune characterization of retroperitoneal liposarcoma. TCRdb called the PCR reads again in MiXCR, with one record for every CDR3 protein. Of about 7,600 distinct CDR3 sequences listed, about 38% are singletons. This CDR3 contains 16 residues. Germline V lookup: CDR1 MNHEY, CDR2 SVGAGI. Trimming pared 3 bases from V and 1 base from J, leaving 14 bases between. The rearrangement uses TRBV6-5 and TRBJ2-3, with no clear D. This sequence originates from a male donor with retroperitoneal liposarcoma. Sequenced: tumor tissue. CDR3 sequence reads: CASSYNRLVGTDTQYF. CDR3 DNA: TGTGCCAGCAGTTATAATAGGCTAGTGGGCACAGATACGCAGTATTTT.